This is a list of T cell receptor beta chains from one sample in a study of T cells in localized non-small cell lung cancer. Sequencing was performed with immunoSEQ multiplex PCR; in TCRdb, only in-frame clones are kept and a portion is missing. Of 25,000 to 30,000 clones listed, 65% to 85% are singletons. The material was peripheral blood mononuclear cells, obtained before any cancer treatment. These TCRs come from a man aged 35 to 70 with stage III lung adenocarcinoma. The CDR3 runs from the conserved cysteine through the conserved F or W. The D gene is left open where the match is weak. Clone size, where shown, is once, few, many, or a class for clones that have expanded.

D gene: TRBD2
clone size: NA
V gene: TRBV11-1
CDR3 length: 14
J gene: TRBJ2-1
CDR3 DNA: TGTGCCAGCAGCCTAGACCTTAGCGGGGGGACGCAGTTCTTC
CDR3 protein: CASSLDLSGGTQFF

D gene: NA
clone size: NA
V gene: TRBV11-2
CDR3 length: 14
J gene: TRBJ2-1
CDR3 DNA: TGTGCCAGCAGCCCGCCTAGGACCTACAATGAGCAGTTCTTC
CDR3 protein: CASSPPRTYNEQFF

D gene: NA
clone size: NA
V gene: TRBV7-6
CDR3 length: 12
J gene: TRBJ2-7
CDR3 DNA: TGTGCCAGCAGCTTGGGGGAAGGCGAGCAGTACTTC
CDR3 protein: CASSLGEGEQYF

D gene: TRBD1
clone size: NA
V gene: TRBV10-3
CDR3 length: 14
J gene: TRBJ1-2
CDR3 DNA: TGTGCCATCAGCGCAGGGGGCGCGGACTATGGCTACACCTTC
CDR3 protein: CAISAGGADYGYTF

D gene: NA
clone size: NA
V gene: TRBV4-1
CDR3 length: 17
J gene: TRBJ1-2
CDR3 DNA: TGCGCCAGCAGCTTAAATGCAGACCCAGGACCTCCTCACTCCTACACCTTC
CDR3 protein: CASSLNADPGPPHSYTF

D gene: NA
clone size: NA
V gene: TRBV7-2
CDR3 length: 13
J gene: TRBJ2-2
CDR3 DNA: TGTGCCAGCAGCTTATGGGGGTTCGGGGAGCTGTTTTTT
CDR3 protein: CASSLWGFGELFF

D gene: TRBD2
clone size: NA
V gene: TRBV27
CDR3 length: 17
J gene: TRBJ2-1
CDR3 DNA: TGTGCCAGCAGTTTATCGGGTGTTAGCGGGAGATTCTATGAGCAGTTCTTC
CDR3 protein: CASSLSGVSGRFYEQFF

D gene: NA
clone size: NA
V gene: TRBV5-1
CDR3 length: 15
J gene: TRBJ2-2
CDR3 DNA: TGCGCCAGCAGATATAGGTCGGGGGACACCGGGGAGCTGTTTTTT
CDR3 protein: CASRYRSGDTGELFF

D gene: NA
clone size: few
V gene: TRBV28
CDR3 length: 14
J gene: TRBJ1-5
CDR3 DNA: TGTGCCAGCAGTTTATATGGGGGGGGTCAGCCCCAGCATTTT
CDR3 protein: CASSLYGGGQPQHF

D gene: NA
clone size: NA
V gene: TRBV25-1
CDR3 length: 12
J gene: TRBJ1-2
CDR3 DNA: TGTGCCAGCAGTGACGGCAAAGGAGGCTACACCTTC
CDR3 protein: CASSDGKGGYTF

D gene: NA
clone size: NA
V gene: TRBV7-6
CDR3 length: 12
J gene: TRBJ1-1
CDR3 DNA: TGTGCCAGCAGCGCGTTGAACACTGAAGCTTTCTTT
CDR3 protein: CASSALNTEAFF

D gene: TRBD1
clone size: NA
V gene: TRBV11-2
CDR3 length: 15
J gene: TRBJ1-5
CDR3 DNA: TGTGCCAGCAGCCGGGACAGGGGTTCTAATCAGCCCCAGCATTTT
CDR3 protein: CASSRDRGSNQPQHF

D gene: TRBD2
clone size: NA
V gene: TRBV9
CDR3 length: 13
J gene: TRBJ2-7
CDR3 DNA: TGTGCCAGCAGTCGATCGGGAGGTTACGAGCAGTACTTC
CDR3 protein: CASSRSGGYEQYF

D gene: TRBD2
clone size: NA
V gene: TRBV11-1
CDR3 length: 14
J gene: TRBJ2-1
CDR3 DNA: TGTGCCAGCAGCCCCGGACTAGCGGGGGGGATGAGGTTCTTC
CDR3 protein: CASSPGLAGGMRFF

D gene: NA
clone size: NA
V gene: TRBV10-2
CDR3 length: 20
J gene: TRBJ2-1
CDR3 DNA: TGCGCCAGCAGTGCGACAGGCCTTTCCGCCAAGCTAAGCTCCTACAATGAGCAGTTCTTC
CDR3 protein: CASSATGLSAKLSSYNEQFF

D gene: NA
clone size: NA
V gene: TRBV14
CDR3 length: 16
J gene: TRBJ1-2
CDR3 DNA: TGTGCCAGCAGCCAAGGGAACGCGGGCGCAATCTATGGCTACACCTTC
CDR3 protein: CASSQGNAGAIYGYTF

D gene: TRBD1
clone size: few
V gene: TRBV11-1
CDR3 length: 15
J gene: TRBJ2-2
CDR3 DNA: TGTGCCAGCAGCGAGGGACAGACGAACACCGGGGAGCTGTTTTTT
CDR3 protein: CASSEGQTNTGELFF

D gene: TRBD2
clone size: NA
V gene: TRBV29-1
CDR3 length: 14
J gene: TRBJ2-5
CDR3 DNA: TGCAGCGTTGGGCTTCCGGGGGGCCAAGAGACCCAGTACTTC
CDR3 protein: CSVGLPGGQETQYF

D gene: NA
clone size: NA
V gene: TRBV28
CDR3 length: 14
J gene: TRBJ1-1
CDR3 DNA: TGTGCCAGCAGTTTAGTCGACAGGAACACTGAAGCTTTCTTT
CDR3 protein: CASSLVDRNTEAFF

D gene: NA
clone size: NA
V gene: TRBV7-9
CDR3 length: 12
J gene: TRBJ2-3
CDR3 DNA: TGTGCCAGCAGCTTAAAGGGAGATACGCAGTATTTT
CDR3 protein: CASSLKGDTQYF

D gene: NA
clone size: few
V gene: TRBV14
CDR3 length: 15
J gene: TRBJ2-3
CDR3 DNA: TGTGCCAGCAGCCTTGGAGTGTACAGCACAGATACGCAGTATTTT
CDR3 protein: CASSLGVYSTDTQYF

D gene: NA
clone size: NA
V gene: TRBV27
CDR3 length: 15
J gene: TRBJ1-2
CDR3 DNA: TGTGCCAGCAGCCCCGTTTTAGGATTCGGTAATGGCTACACCTTC
CDR3 protein: CASSPVLGFGNGYTF

D gene: TRBD2
clone size: NA
V gene: TRBV12-5
CDR3 length: 16
J gene: TRBJ2-3
CDR3 DNA: TGTGCTAGTGGTTCAACCACTAGCGGGAGTGGAGATACGCAGTATTTT
CDR3 protein: CASGSTTSGSGDTQYF

D gene: NA
clone size: NA
V gene: TRBV18
CDR3 length: 15
J gene: TRBJ1-3
CDR3 DNA: TGTGCCAGCTCGACAGACGGGCGTTCTGGAAACACCATATATTTT
CDR3 protein: CASSTDGRSGNTIYF

D gene: TRBD1
clone size: NA
V gene: TRBV19
CDR3 length: 14
J gene: TRBJ1-4
CDR3 DNA: TGTGCCAGTAGTGTGCAGGGGGCGCTTGAAAAACTGTTTTTT
CDR3 protein: CASSVQGALEKLFF

D gene: TRBD2
clone size: NA
V gene: TRBV19
CDR3 length: 17
J gene: TRBJ2-5
CDR3 DNA: TGTGCCAGTAGTATACCGAGACTAGCGGGGGGAGAAGAGACCCAGTACTTC
CDR3 protein: CASSIPRLAGGEETQYF

D gene: TRBD1
clone size: few
V gene: TRBV9
CDR3 length: 15
J gene: TRBJ2-5
CDR3 DNA: TGTGCCAGCAGCGCAGGGGGACAGGGCCAAGAGACCCAGTACTTC
CDR3 protein: CASSAGGQGQETQYF

D gene: NA
clone size: NA
V gene: TRBV2
CDR3 length: 12
J gene: TRBJ2-5
CDR3 DNA: TGTGCCAGCAGTAGCGGCCCAGGGACCCAGTACTTC
CDR3 protein: CASSSGPGTQYF

D gene: NA
clone size: few
V gene: TRBV7-3
CDR3 length: 12
J gene: TRBJ2-7
CDR3 DNA: TGTGCCAGCAGCTTAGGGGGAGGAGAGCAGTACTTC
CDR3 protein: CASSLGGGEQYF

D gene: NA
clone size: few
V gene: TRBV13
CDR3 length: 13
J gene: TRBJ1-5
CDR3 DNA: TGTGCCAGCAGCAGGGGAGAGGTTCAGCCCCAGCATTTT
CDR3 protein: CASSRGEVQPQHF

D gene: NA
clone size: NA
V gene: TRBV28
CDR3 length: 15
J gene: TRBJ1-4
CDR3 DNA: TGTGCCAGCATGAGGCAGGAGGCCACTAATGAAAAACTGTTTTTT
CDR3 protein: CASMRQEATNEKLFF

D gene: TRBD1
clone size: NA
V gene: TRBV5-6
CDR3 length: 15
J gene: TRBJ1-1
CDR3 DNA: TGTGCCAGCAGCAGACGGACAGGGACTCCCACTGAAGCTTTCTTT
CDR3 protein: CASSRRTGTPTEAFF

D gene: TRBD2
clone size: NA
V gene: TRBV6-5
CDR3 length: 16
J gene: TRBJ2-7
CDR3 DNA: TGTGCCAGCAGTTACTCGTCTCGGGCGGGAGCGGGCGAGCAGTACTTC
CDR3 protein: CASSYSSRAGAGEQYF

D gene: TRBD2
clone size: NA
V gene: TRBV28
CDR3 length: 16
J gene: TRBJ2-5
CDR3 DNA: TGTGCCAGCCAGGGACTAGCGGGGGGGCTTTTAGAGACCCAGTACTTC
CDR3 protein: CASQGLAGGLLETQYF

D gene: NA
clone size: NA
V gene: TRBV11-3
CDR3 length: 14
J gene: TRBJ2-3
CDR3 DNA: TGTGCCAGCAGCTTGCGCGGCAACACAGATACGCAGTATTTT
CDR3 protein: CASSLRGNTDTQYF

D gene: NA
clone size: once
V gene: TRBV18
CDR3 length: 13
J gene: TRBJ1-2
CDR3 DNA: TGTGCCAGCTCACCTACCCGGGGAGATGGCTACACCTTC
CDR3 protein: CASSPTRGDGYTF

D gene: NA
clone size: NA
V gene: TRBV6-1
CDR3 length: 12
J gene: TRBJ1-2
CDR3 DNA: TGTGCCAGCAGTGTAAGACATTTTGGCTACACCTTC
CDR3 protein: CASSVRHFGYTF

D gene: NA
clone size: NA
V gene: TRBV10-3
CDR3 length: 15
J gene: TRBJ2-2
CDR3 DNA: TGTGCCATCAGCACACAGCAGGCATACACCGGGGAGCTGTTTTTT
CDR3 protein: CAISTQQAYTGELFF